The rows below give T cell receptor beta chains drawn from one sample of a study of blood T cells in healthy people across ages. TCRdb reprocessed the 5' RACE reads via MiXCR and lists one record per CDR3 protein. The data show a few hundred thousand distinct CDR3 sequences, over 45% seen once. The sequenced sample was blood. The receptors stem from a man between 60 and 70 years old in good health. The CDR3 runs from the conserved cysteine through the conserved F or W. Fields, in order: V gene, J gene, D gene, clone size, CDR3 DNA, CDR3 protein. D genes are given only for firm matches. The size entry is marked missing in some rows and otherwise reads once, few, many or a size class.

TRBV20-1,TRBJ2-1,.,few,TGCAGTGCTAGACCGGCTCCCCATAGCTCCTACAATGAGCAGTTCTTC,CSARPAPHSSYNEQFF
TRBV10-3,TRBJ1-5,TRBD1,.,TGTGCCATCAGTATTACCGGGACAGGAGATCAGCCCCAGCATTTT,CAISITGTGDQPQHF
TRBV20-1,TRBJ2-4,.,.,TGCAGTGCCCCCGAGGAGGAGAAAAGGAACATTCAGTACTTC,CSAPEEEKRNIQYF
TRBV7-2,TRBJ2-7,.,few,TGTGCCAGCAGTGCGGGACGGAGCTCCTACGAGCAGTACTTC,CASSAGRSSYEQYF
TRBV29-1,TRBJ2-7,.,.,TGCAGCGTAGAGTCGGACATAGGCTACGAGCAGTACTTC,CSVESDIGYEQYF
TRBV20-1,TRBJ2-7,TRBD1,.,TGCAGTGCGCCCGACAGGGGCCGTCAAACAAGCGAGCAGTACTTC,CSAPDRGRQTSEQYF
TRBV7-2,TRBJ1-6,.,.,TGTGCCAGCAGCTGGGACGGAATAAGTTCACCCCTCCACTTT,CASSWDGISSPLHF
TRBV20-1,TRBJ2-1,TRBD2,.,TGCAGTGCTAGACCTTCTAGCGGGGGGGGAGATGAGCAGTTCTTC,CSARPSSGGGDEQFF
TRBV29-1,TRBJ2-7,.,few,TGCAGCGTTGTCAAGGGAGGAGAGCAGTACTTC,CSVVKGGEQYF
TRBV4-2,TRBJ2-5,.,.,TGTACCAGCAGCCAAGATGCAGAGAGGGCCCAGTACTTC,CTSSQDAERAQYF
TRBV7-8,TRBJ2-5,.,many,TGTGCCAGCAGCCGAACAGGGACCCAGTACTTC,CASSRTGTQYF
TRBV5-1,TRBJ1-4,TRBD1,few,TGCGCCAGCAGACAGACAGGGGCTACTAATGAAAAACTGTTTTTT,CASRQTGATNEKLFF
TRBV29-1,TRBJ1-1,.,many,TGCAGCGTTGAAGAAAACGAGAACACTGAAGCTTTCTTT,CSVEENENTEAFF
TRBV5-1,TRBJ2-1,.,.,TGCGCCAGCAGCTTCAGGGGAGGTGAACGGAATGAGCAGTTCTTC,CASSFRGGERNEQFF
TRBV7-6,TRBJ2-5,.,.,TGTGCCAGCAGCTTAATCCGGGGCGGGCCTTCCCCCCTCGTGGCCCAGTACTTC,CASSLIRGGPSPLVAQYF
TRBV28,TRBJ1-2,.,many,TGTGCCAGCAGTTTAGGGAGCACCGTTTCTAACTATGGCTACACCTTC,CASSLGSTVSNYGYTF
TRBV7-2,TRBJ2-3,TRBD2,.,TGTGCCAGCAGCCCCCTCGGGGTAGCGGGTGATACACAGTATTTT,CASSPLGVAGDTQYF
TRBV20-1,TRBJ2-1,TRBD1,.,TGCAGTGCTAGAGATCCGTTGGACAGGGTGGTCAATGAGCAGTTCTTC,CSARDPLDRVVNEQFF
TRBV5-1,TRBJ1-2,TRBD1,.,TGCGCCAGCAGCCCCCGGACAGGGGGCTCTACGGATGGCTACACCTTC,CASSPRTGGSTDGYTF
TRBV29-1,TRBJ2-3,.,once,TGCAGCGTAGCGGAATGCACAGATACGCAGTATTTT,CSVAECTDTQYF
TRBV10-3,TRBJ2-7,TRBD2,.,TGTGCCATCAGAGGGACTAGCGGGTACACCTACGAGCAGTACTTC,CAIRGTSGYTYEQYF
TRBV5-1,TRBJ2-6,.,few,TGCGCCAGCACCAGGGCGAACTCTGGGGCCAACGTCCTGACTTTC,CASTRANSGANVLTF
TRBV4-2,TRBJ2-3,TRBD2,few,TGTGCCAGCAGCCAAGAGTGGGGGGGAGCAGATACGCAGTATTTT,CASSQEWGGADTQYF
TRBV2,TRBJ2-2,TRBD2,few,TGTGGGGCTAGCGGACCCAACACCGGGGAGCTGTTTTTT,CGASGPNTGELFF
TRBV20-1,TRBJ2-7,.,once,TGCAGTGCGAGCCCCCGGGACAAAATCTACGAGCAGTACTTC,CSASPRDKIYEQYF
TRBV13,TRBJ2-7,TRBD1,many,TGTGCCAGCAGCGGAAGGGGGCAGGGCGTACACGAGCAGTACTTC,CASSGRGQGVHEQYF
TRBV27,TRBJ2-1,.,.,TGTGCCAGCAGTTTGTACCTTAGGGATGAGCAGTTCTTC,CASSLYLRDEQFF
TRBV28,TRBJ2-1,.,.,TGTGCCAGCAGTTTCGATGAGCAGTTCTTC,CASSFDEQFF
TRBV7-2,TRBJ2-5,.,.,TGTGCCAGCAGCTTAGGACTGACGACCCAGTACTTC,CASSLGLTTQYF
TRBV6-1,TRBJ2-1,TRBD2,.,TGTGCCAGCAAATTAGGGCTAGCGGGAGCCGGTGAGCAGTTCTTC,CASKLGLAGAGEQFF
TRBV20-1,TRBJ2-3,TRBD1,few,TGCAGTGCTAGGGACAGGCGCGTTGGAGATACGCAGTATTTT,CSARDRRVGDTQYF
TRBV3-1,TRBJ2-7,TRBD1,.,TGTGCCAGCAGCCAAGATCATGGGACAGGGTTGTACGAGCAGTACTTC,CASSQDHGTGLYEQYF
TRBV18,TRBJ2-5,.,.,TGTGCCAGCTCACCATTGATGGGGGGAGAGACCCAGTACTTC,CASSPLMGGETQYF
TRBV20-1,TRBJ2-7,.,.,TGCAGTGCCGGCGGTCGTCCCCAGGACTCCTACGAGCAGTACTTC,CSAGGRPQDSYEQYF
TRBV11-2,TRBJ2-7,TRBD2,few,TGTGCCAGCAGCTTAGACGGGGGGATTAGGGACGAGCAGTACTTC,CASSLDGGIRDEQYF
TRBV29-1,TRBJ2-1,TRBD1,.,TGCAGCGTCGCAGAGGGGGCCAATGAGCAGTTCTTC,CSVAEGANEQFF
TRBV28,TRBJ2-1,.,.,TGTGCCAGCAGTTTTCGGCGCGAGAAGCAGTTCTTC,CASSFRREKQFF
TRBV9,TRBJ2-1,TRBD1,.,TGTGCCAGCAGCGCGAGACAGGGGCTATACAATGAGCAGTTCTTC,CASSARQGLYNEQFF
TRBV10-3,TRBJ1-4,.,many,TGTGCCATCAGTGAGTCAGGCCAGGACGGGGAAAAACTGTTTTTT,CAISESGQDGEKLFF
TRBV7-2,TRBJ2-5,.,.,TGTGCCAGCAGCCGGAGCAGAGAGACCCAGTACTTC,CASSRSRETQYF
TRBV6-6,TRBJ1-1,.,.,TGTGCCAGCAGTTACGGGGAGCAAGCTTTCTTT,CASSYGEQAFF
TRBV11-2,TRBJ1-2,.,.,TGTGCCAGCAGCTTCGGGGCCAGGGCTTATGGCTACACCTTC,CASSFGARAYGYTF
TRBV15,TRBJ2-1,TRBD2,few,TGTGCCACCAGCGCCGCCGCACTAGCGGGAGGTTCGGGTGAGCAGTTCTTC,CATSAAALAGGSGEQFF
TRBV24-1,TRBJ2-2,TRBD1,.,TGTGCCACCAGAGAGGGGGCGCGGGACACCGGGGAGCTGTTTTTT,CATREGARDTGELFF
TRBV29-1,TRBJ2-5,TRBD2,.,TGCAGCGCGGCTGGACTAGCTATGGGAACAAGGGAGACCCAGTACTTC,CSAAGLAMGTRETQYF
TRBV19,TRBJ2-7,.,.,TGTGCCAGTGGCGTTCCTCCCTACGAGCAGTACTTC,CASGVPPYEQYF
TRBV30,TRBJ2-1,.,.,TGTGCCTTTTCGCCCGAGGGGCGCGGGGTTGAGCAGTTCTTC,CAFSPEGRGVEQFF
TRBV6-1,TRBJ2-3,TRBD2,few,TGTGCCAGCAGTGAAAGGACTAGCGCTTTTTTCGGGACAGATACGCAGTATTTT,CASSERTSAFFGTDTQYF
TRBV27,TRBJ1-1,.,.,TGTGCCAGCAGTCCTCGGAGGAGGTCCTACCCTGAAGCTTTCTTT,CASSPRRRSYPEAFF
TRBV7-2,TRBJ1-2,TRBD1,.,TGTGCCAGCAGCCCTCTTACAGGGGAGCGTGGCTACACCTTC,CASSPLTGERGYTF
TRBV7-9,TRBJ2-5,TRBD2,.,TGTGCCAGCAGCTCGACTACCCTAGCGGGAGGATACCAAGAAAGAATCCAGTACTTC,CASSSTTLAGGYQERIQYF
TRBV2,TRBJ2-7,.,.,TGTGCCAGCAAGGGGGGGAACTCGGTCGAGCAGTACTTC,CASKGGNSVEQYF